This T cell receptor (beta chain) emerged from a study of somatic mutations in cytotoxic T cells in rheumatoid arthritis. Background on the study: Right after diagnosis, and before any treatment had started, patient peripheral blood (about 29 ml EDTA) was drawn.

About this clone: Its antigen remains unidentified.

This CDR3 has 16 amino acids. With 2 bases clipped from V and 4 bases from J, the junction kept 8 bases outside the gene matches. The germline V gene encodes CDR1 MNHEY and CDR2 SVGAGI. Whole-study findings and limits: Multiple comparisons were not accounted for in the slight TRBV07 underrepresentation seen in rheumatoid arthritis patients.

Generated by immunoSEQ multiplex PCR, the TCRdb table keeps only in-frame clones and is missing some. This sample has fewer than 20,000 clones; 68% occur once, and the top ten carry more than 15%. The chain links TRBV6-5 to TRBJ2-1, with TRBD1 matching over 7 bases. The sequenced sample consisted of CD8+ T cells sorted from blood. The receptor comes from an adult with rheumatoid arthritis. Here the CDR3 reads CASSYGTTGVYNEQFF. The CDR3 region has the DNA TGTGCCAGCAGTTACGGGACCACAGGGGTATACAATGAGCAGTTCTTC.